This is a list of T cell receptor beta chains from one sample in a study of control samples from healthy donors and cancer patients. Sequencing was performed with immunoSEQ multiplex PCR; in TCRdb, only in-frame clones are kept and a portion is missing. The sample carries more than 150,000 clones, 80% to 95% recorded once. Sequenced material: blood. The receptor set was obtained from a woman between 25 and 40 years old in good health. CDR3s include the opening cysteine and the closing phenylalanine or tryptophan. A D gene is named only where the DNA matches it firmly. Where a row states a size, it is once, few, many or the class of an expanded clone; other rows omit it.

cdr3_nt: TGTGCCAGCGGCCACAGGTTAGTGGACGAGCAGTACTTC; cdr3_aa: CASGHRLVDEQYF; v_call: TRBV12-3/TRBV12-4; d_call: NA; j_call: TRBJ2-7; clone_size: NA
cdr3_nt: TGTGCCAGCAGCTTGATTCCGGGACTAGCGTCATTCTCCTACGAGCAGTACTTC; cdr3_aa: CASSLIPGLASFSYEQYF; v_call: TRBV5-4; d_call: TRBD2; j_call: TRBJ2-7; clone_size: NA
cdr3_nt: TGTGCCAGTAGTGCTATAGCGGGGGCCGTCAATGAGCAGTTCTTC; cdr3_aa: CASSAIAGAVNEQFF; v_call: TRBV19; d_call: TRBD2; j_call: TRBJ2-1; clone_size: once
cdr3_nt: TGTGCCAGCAGTTTTTTGAATCAGCCCCAGCATTTT; cdr3_aa: CASSFLNQPQHF; v_call: TRBV28; d_call: NA; j_call: TRBJ1-5; clone_size: NA
cdr3_nt: TGTGCCAGCAGTGAATATAAGGGGTCGGCCTACGAGCAGTACTTC; cdr3_aa: CASSEYKGSAYEQYF; v_call: TRBV25-1; d_call: NA; j_call: TRBJ2-7; clone_size: NA
cdr3_nt: TGTGCCAGCAGTGAACTTTCCTACGAGCAGTACTTC; cdr3_aa: CASSELSYEQYF; v_call: TRBV6-1; d_call: NA; j_call: TRBJ2-7; clone_size: NA
cdr3_nt: TGCGCCAGCAGCTTGACTAGCGGGAGTCGAGAGACCCAGTACTTC; cdr3_aa: CASSLTSGSRETQYF; v_call: TRBV5-1; d_call: TRBD2; j_call: TRBJ2-5; clone_size: NA
cdr3_nt: TGTGCCACCAGTGACTCTCGGTTCTACGAGCAGTACTTC; cdr3_aa: CATSDSRFYEQYF; v_call: TRBV24-1; d_call: NA; j_call: TRBJ2-7; clone_size: NA
cdr3_nt: TGTGCCAGCAGTTCCCTCGGCGGGGCCACAGATACGCAGTATTTT; cdr3_aa: CASSSLGGATDTQYF; v_call: TRBV6-2/TRBV6-3; d_call: NA; j_call: TRBJ2-3; clone_size: NA
cdr3_nt: TGTGCCAGCAGCCCCGGGGTAGCGGGGTTCTACGAGCAGTACTTC; cdr3_aa: CASSPGVAGFYEQYF; v_call: TRBV28; d_call: TRBD2; j_call: TRBJ2-7; clone_size: NA
cdr3_nt: TGCAGCGCCTCGACAGGGGGCAATGAGCAGTTCTTC; cdr3_aa: CSASTGGNEQFF; v_call: TRBV29-1; d_call: TRBD1; j_call: TRBJ2-1; clone_size: NA
cdr3_nt: TGTGCCAGCAGTGGGGACAGGGTCGACACCGGGGAGCTGTTTTTT; cdr3_aa: CASSGDRVDTGELFF; v_call: TRBV2; d_call: TRBD1; j_call: TRBJ2-2; clone_size: NA
cdr3_nt: TGTGCCAGCAGCCTCAGACCTACAGGGGAGGGCTACGAGCAGTACTTC; cdr3_aa: CASSLRPTGEGYEQYF; v_call: TRBV6-2/TRBV6-3; d_call: NA; j_call: TRBJ2-7; clone_size: NA
cdr3_nt: TGCAGCGGCGGGACTAGCGGGCGTGGTGAGCAGTTCTTC; cdr3_aa: CSGGTSGRGEQFF; v_call: TRBV29-1; d_call: TRBD2; j_call: TRBJ2-1; clone_size: NA
cdr3_nt: TGCGCCAGCAGCTTGCGGGGCGATCAGCCCCAGCATTTT; cdr3_aa: CASSLRGDQPQHF; v_call: TRBV5-1; d_call: NA; j_call: TRBJ1-5; clone_size: NA
cdr3_nt: TGTGCCAGCAGCCCCCCCAGCCCGAGGGGTGAAAAACTGTTTTTT; cdr3_aa: CASSPPSPRGEKLFF; v_call: TRBV7-9; d_call: NA; j_call: TRBJ1-4; clone_size: NA
cdr3_nt: TGTGCCACCAGTGATCCCAGGGGAGGCACAGATACGCAGTATTTT; cdr3_aa: CATSDPRGGTDTQYF; v_call: TRBV24-1; d_call: NA; j_call: TRBJ2-3; clone_size: once
cdr3_nt: TGTGCCAGCATGAGGGGGGCGCTTGGCTACACCTTC; cdr3_aa: CASMRGALGYTF; v_call: TRBV28; d_call: NA; j_call: TRBJ1-2; clone_size: NA
cdr3_nt: TGTGCCAGCAGTTTTAACTGGAACGAGCAGTACTTC; cdr3_aa: CASSFNWNEQYF; v_call: TRBV12-3/TRBV12-4; d_call: NA; j_call: TRBJ2-7; clone_size: NA
cdr3_nt: TGTGCCAGCAGTTCCGGGACTCCTTGGAAGTTCTTC; cdr3_aa: CASSSGTPWKFF; v_call: TRBV28; d_call: NA; j_call: TRBJ2-1; clone_size: NA
cdr3_nt: TGTGCCAGCAGCTTATCTCCCGGAGGGAGAACCTACGAGCAGTACTTC; cdr3_aa: CASSLSPGGRTYEQYF; v_call: TRBV7-2; d_call: NA; j_call: TRBJ2-7; clone_size: NA
cdr3_nt: TGTGCCAGCAGCTTAGTACTAGCGGGAGGCGAGCAGTACTTC; cdr3_aa: CASSLVLAGGEQYF; v_call: TRBV7-2; d_call: TRBD2; j_call: TRBJ2-7; clone_size: NA
cdr3_nt: TGTGCCAGCAGCCAAGTCGTGGGAGACGGGAACAATGAGCAGTTCTTC; cdr3_aa: CASSQVVGDGNNEQFF; v_call: TRBV4-2; d_call: NA; j_call: TRBJ2-1; clone_size: NA
cdr3_nt: TGTGCCAGCAGCCAAGAGGGACTAGCGGTTAGCTCCTACAATGAGCAGTTCTTC; cdr3_aa: CASSQEGLAVSSYNEQFF; v_call: TRBV3-1/TRBV3-2; d_call: TRBD2; j_call: TRBJ2-1; clone_size: NA